The 15 T cell receptor beta chains presented below share a single source sample, sequenced in a study of cytomegalovirus exposure and HLA in healthy donors. 60 Vbeta and 13 Jbeta primers were used in PCR. Profiled with immunoSEQ multiplex PCR; TCRdb holds only in-frame clones, not every one. The sample lists 100,000 to 150,000 clones; roughly 80% were seen once. The sample comprised PBMCs. All receptors come from a middle-aged woman in good health and CMV-seropositive.

The chain is built from TRBV28 and TRBJ2-5; D unresolved. The last part of the DNA fits TRBJ2-7 better; the J call may be wrong. Germline CDR1 reads MDHEN; CDR2 reads SYDVKM. The CDR3 runs 14 residues. This CDR3 reads CASSLYVNTYEQYF. The CDR3 DNA is TGTGCCAGCAGTTTATACGTCAATACCTACGAGCAGTACTTC.

For the CDR3, the DNA is TGTGCCAGTAGTAGACCGGGACAGAGAATTCACCCGTATAGCAATCAGCCCCAGCATTTT. Translation gives CASSRPGQRIHPYSNQPQHF. The chain employs TRBV19 and TRBJ1-5; 7 bases are a match to TRBD1. Germline CDR1 reads LNHDA; CDR2 reads SQIVND (reference sequence). Trimming took 4 bases from V and 0 from J; bases not matched to a gene: 18. This CDR3 has 20 amino acids.

This sequence joins TRBV7-2 and TRBJ1-3; D is ambiguous. V was pared by 5 bases and J by 3 bases, with 14 bases between. This CDR3 has 15 residues. Per germline, CDR1 SGHTA and CDR2 FQGNSA. CDR3 sequence: CASSRGGVGGNTIYF. As DNA, the CDR3 is TGTGCCAGCAGCCGCGGCGGGGTGGGTGGAAACACCATATATTTT.

The V gene is TRBV28, the J gene TRBJ1-2; the D is unclear. The CDR3 contains 12 residues. CDR1 is MDHEN and CDR2 is SYDVKM in the germline V gene. Between the trimmed V and J ends, which lost 1 base and 8 bases, there was a span of 8 bases. CDR3 nucleotide sequence: TGTGCCAGCAGTTTATTCGGGGAAGGCTACACCTTC. The encoded protein is CASSLFGEGYTF.

The chain carries TRBV28 and TRBJ2-1; 11 nucleotides agree with TRBD2. V shed 4 bases, J shed 3 bases, and the junction held 5 bases outside the gene matches. Germline V gives CDR1 MDHEN, CDR2 SYDVKM. The CDR3 runs to 16 residues. The CDR3 DNA reads as TGTGCCAGCAGTTCGGGACTAGCGGACTACTACAATGAGCAGTTCTTC. Its translation: CASSSGLADYYNEQFF.

The chain joins TRBV6-1 to TRBJ1-2; no clear D gene. The CDR3 is 11 residues long. The V gene lost 5 bases and the J gene lost 5 bases, with 6 bases spanning the gap. The V gene's germline CDR1 is MNHNS and CDR2 SASEGT. CDR3 coding DNA: TGTGCCAGCAGTCCCACTTATGGCTACACCTTC. As protein: CASSPTYGYTF.

V gene TRBV7-9 combines with J gene TRBJ1-1; 9 nucleotides match TRBD1. The CDR3 sequence is 16 residues long. The trim removed 1 base at V and 4 bases at J, leaving 7 bases unmatched. Germline CDR1 is SEHNR and CDR2 is FQNEAQ (reference sequence). The CDR3 sequence: CASSLDPGQGFTEAFF. In DNA form, the CDR3 reads TGTGCCAGCAGCTTAGACCCCGGACAGGGGTTCACTGAAGCTTTCTTT.

The genes are TRBV2 and TRBJ1-1, with D possibly being TRBD1 (5 bases). Germline CDR1 is SNHLY and CDR2 is FYNNEI. The CDR3 has 13 residues. V lost 6 bases to trimming and J lost 2 bases, with 10 bases between them. The CDR3 bases are TGTGCCAGCAGCCCAGACAGTAACACTGAAGCTTTCTTT. It yields the protein CASSPDSNTEAFF.

The rearrangement uses TRBV28 and TRBJ1-1, with 8 bases that match TRBD1. Germline loops: CDR1 MDHEN, CDR2 SYDVKM. Trimming cost V 6 bases and J 3 bases; bases outside gene matches: 9. The CDR3 sequence is 15 residues long. The CDR3 spells CASSPPGGWYTEAFF. CDR3 in DNA: TGTGCCAGCAGCCCCCCAGGGGGCTGGTACACTGAAGCTTTCTTT. Full variable domain (outside the CDR3, taken from reference TRBV28 and TRBJ1-1): DVKVTQSSRYLVKRTGEKVFLECVQDMDHENMFWYRQDPGLGLRLIYFSYDVKMKEKGDIPEGYSVSREKKERFSLILESASTNQTSMYLCASSPPGGWYTEAFFGQGTRLTVV.

This chain connects TRBV5-6 to TRBJ2-1; 13 bases are shared with TRBD2. The CDR3 spans 18 residues. Germline V gene data show CDR1 as SGHDT and CDR2 as YYEEEE. Unmatched junction bases numbered 3, after V lost 0 bases and J lost 0 bases. The CDR3 nucleotides read TGTGCCAGCAGCTTGGAGGGACTAGCGGGAAACTCCTACAATGAGCAGTTCTTC. Translating it yields CASSLEGLAGNSYNEQFF.

The V and J genes are TRBV10-1 and TRBJ2-2; D might be TRBD2 (6 bases). CDR1 is WNHNN, CDR2 SYGVQD, per germline (reference sequence). The CDR3 has 14 amino acids. The V end was cut by 0 bases, the J end by 5 bases, with 7 bases between. The CDR3 sequence is CASSESGTTGELFF. CDR3 DNA: TGCGCCAGCAGTGAGTCAGGGACTACCGGGGAGCTGTTTTTT.

As regards this clone: The same CDR3 arises from other DNA sequences in this sample as well. The chain joins TRBV2 to TRBJ1-2; D is possibly TRBD1 (6 bases). Germline loops: CDR1 SNHLY, CDR2 FYNNEI. Trimming left V 6 bases short and J 1 base short, with 9 bases between. This CDR3 contains 13 residues. The CDR3 sequence is CASSRDINYGYTF. The CDR3 DNA sequence: TGTGCCAGCAGCCGGGACATTAACTATGGCTACACCTTC. Combining the CDR3 with reference TRBV2 and TRBJ1-2 gives the whole variable domain EPEVTQTPSHQVTQMGQEVILRCVPISNHLYFYWYRQILGQKVEFLVSFYNNEISEKSEIFDDQFSVERPDGSNFTLKIRSTKLEDSAMYFCASSRDINYGYTFGSGTRLTVV.

This clone was detected once. This sequence joins TRBV11-3 and TRBJ2-7; 12 bases align to TRBD1. The CDR3 runs 18 residues. From germline, CDR1 is SGHNT and CDR2 YENEEA. Trimming took 7 bases from V and 1 from J; bases not matched to a gene: 14. CDR3 in amino acids: CASTLRDRGLYWSYEQYF. CDR3 bases: TGTGCCAGCACCCTCCGGGACAGGGGGCTTTATTGGTCCTACGAGCAGTACTTC.

This clone was seen a handful of times. The rearrangement links TRBV29-1 to TRBJ1-2, with D possibly matching TRBD1 (6 bases). The CDR3 totals 13 residues. The germline V gene encodes CDR1 SQVTM and CDR2 ANQGSEA. With 6 bases removed from V and 8 bases from J, the gap between germline ends came to 19 bases. The CDR3 protein is CSVARDTSEGYTF. For the CDR3, the DNA is TGCAGCGTAGCCCGGGACACCTCAGAGGGCTACACCTTC.

This chain links TRBV29-1 with TRBJ1-3; D is perhaps TRBD1 (6 bases). The V gene lost 7 bases and the J gene lost 3 bases, with 13 bases spanning the gap. This CDR3 region has 13 residues. The germline V gene has CDR1 SQVTM and CDR2 ANQGSEA. The CDR3 sequence is CSGQDDLGNTIYF. CDR3 bases: TGCAGCGGACAGGACGATCTTGGAAACACCATATATTTT. The complete variable domain, with remaining parts taken from reference TRBV29-1 and TRBJ1-3, reads SAVISQKPSRDICQRGTSLTIQCQVDSQVTMMFWYRQQPGQSLTLIATANQGSEATYESGFVIDKFPISRPNLTFSTLTVSNMSPEDSSIYLCSGQDDLGNTIYFGEGSWLTVV.